The sequence of this TCR beta chain was determined in a study of regulatory T cells. Study-level points and caveats: In CD3G-deficient patients, conventional CD4+ T cells were enriched for hydrophobic CDR3 residues at positions 6 and 7. Patient repertoires had restricted TRB V-J pairs and skewed V and J usage, most in Tregs.

Regarding this clone: Its antigen is undetermined.

Germline V gene sequence: CDR1 MNHNS, CDR2 SASEGT. This CDR3 is built from 15 residues. V shed 3 bases and J 6 bases; nucleotides not matched to a gene: 7. Primers: 52 TRBV forward and 13 TRBJ reverse. This table comes from immunoSEQ multiplex PCR, and its TCRdb copy is limited to in-frame clones, with some not included. This table has over 25,000 clones, approximately 93% appearing once. At testing, patients were 2 to 39 years old, with reduced naive and increased memory T-cell proportions. CD4+ T cells were divided by sorting: CD25-high CD127-low Tregs, CD25-low CD127-high conventional cells. Sequenced: conventional CD4+ T cells sorted from blood. The V and J genes are TRBV6-1 and TRBJ2-2, with 7 bases matching TRBD1. The origin of this receptor is a child younger than 10 with CD3G deficiency. The CDR3 loop reads CASSEGDRVPGELFF. The CDR3 DNA follows: TGTGCCAGCAGTGAGGGAGACAGGGTACCCGGGGAGCTGTTTTTT.